This T cell receptor beta chain was observed in a study of blood T cell repertoires in COVID-19. Study-wide context: Samples came from the United States, Italy and Spain, spanning acute and convalescent COVID-19. PBMCs, B-cell-depleted T cells, or T cells were the source of the cDNA or gDNA that made up the material.

Germline trimming cut 5 bases from V and 4 bases from J; bases unmatched to any gene: 17. Germline V gene sequence: CDR1 SGHTA, CDR2 FQGNSA. CDR3 length equals 19 residues. Authors' processing steps: Amplifying reference gene primers gave estimates of nucleated cell counts. Sequencing was performed with immunoSEQ multiplex PCR; in TCRdb, only in-frame clones are kept and a portion is missing. That table supplies the V and J calls and clone size; D and trimming were determined from the DNA. This sample carries fewer than 150,000 clones, 84% of them seen once, and the ten largest clones take 8% to 10%. This clone was observed a single time.

Source material: peripheral blood. The V and J genes are TRBV7-2 and TRBJ1-6, with 7 bases that match TRBD1. This clonotype was obtained from an elderly woman in a cohort sampled during active or convalescent COVID-19. CDR3 protein: CASSLRRDRVSLYNSPLHF. The CDR3 DNA is TGTGCCAGCAGCCTGCGCCGAGACAGGGTGAGTTTGTATAATTCACCCCTCCACTTT.